This TCR beta chain comes out of a study of shared clonotypes between healthy human individuals. This table comes from immunoSEQ multiplex PCR, and its TCRdb copy is limited to in-frame clones, with some not included. The sample includes approximately 2.1 million clones, 85% to 95% of them seen just once. V lost 3 bases to trimming and J lost 7 bases, with 10 bases between them. The CDR3 sequence is 12 residues long. CDR1 and CDR2 from the germline V gene are SGHVS and FNYEAQ. Sequenced sample: naive CD4+ T cells from PBMCs. This sample's subset: CD45RA+ positively selected. The receptor comes from a man aged 18 to 30 in good health. Some clones in this sample may be carry-over from other donors' samples. The rearrangement links TRBV7-6 to TRBJ2-7; D unclear. The CDR3 sequence: CASSLISGEQYF. DNA of the CDR3: TGTGCCAGCAGCTTGATAAGTGGGGAGCAGTACTTC.